Below are 21 T cell receptor beta chains sequenced from a single sample in a study of technical replicates of blood from several donors (dated by TCRdb to about 2017). The library was produced with the immunoSEQ multiplex PCR assay. Entries here come from immuneACCESS through TCRdb and include only in-frame sequences with V and J called. Some clones fail to appear in such tables; in the studies checked, an unresolved V gene covers under half of the shortfall, and the cause of the remainder is unknown. Counted in this sample were about 97,000 clones; about 95% of them appeared once. The ten largest clones represent about 0.3% of the sample. Material for sequencing was T cells isolated from PBMCs. These receptor sequences come from a human donor in good health.

The chain employs TRBV4-3 and TRBJ2-1; 8 bases are shared with TRBD2. The J segment lost 7 bases and the V segment lost 3 bases, leaving 2 bases of the junction unmatched. The CDR3 loop spans 13 amino acids. CDR1 is LGHNA and CDR2 is YSLEER in the germline V gene. The CDR3 sequence is CASSQIAGNEQFF. The CDR3 nucleotides read TGCGCCAGCAGCCAGATAGCGGGAAATGAGCAGTTCTTC.

V gene TRBV2 combines with J gene TRBJ1-1; D possibly corresponds to TRBD1 (5 bases). Trimming shortened V by 6 bases and J by 1 base, and 15 bases separated the two germline ends. The CDR3 covers 15 residues. CDR1 and CDR2 (germline): SNHLY, FYNNEI. CDR3 in DNA: TGTGCCAGCAGCTGGGCGGGGGGGGAGAACACTGAAGCTTTCTTT. Translated: CASSWAGGENTEAFF.

The CDR3 is CASSYRPGSGYEQYF. For the CDR3, the DNA is TGTGCCAGCAGTTATCGTCCAGGGTCTGGATACGAGCAGTACTTC. The V and J genes are TRBV6-5 and TRBJ2-7; D might be TRBD1 (5 bases). The CDR3 extends over 15 amino acids. Trimming took 3 bases from V and 4 from J, leaving 16 bases between them. Germline CDR1 is MNHEY and CDR2 is SVGAGI.

The sample holds one count of this clone. The CDR3 protein is CASSSGGQVNNEQFF. CDR3 coding DNA: TGTGCCAGCAGCTCCGGCGGACAGGTTAACAATGAGCAGTTCTTC. The rearrangement joins TRBV11-3 to TRBJ2-1; 7 positions match TRBD1. CDR3 size: 15 residues. The germline V gene encodes CDR1 SGHNT and CDR2 YENEEA. The junction had 8 bases not matched to a gene; V was cut back by 4 bases and J by 5 bases.

The chain uses TRBV19 and TRBJ1-2; perhaps TRBD1 as D (6 bases). V lost 5 bases and J lost 8, with 21 bases in between. This CDR3 region has 15 residues. The V gene's germline CDR1 is LNHDA and CDR2 SQIVND (reference sequence). The CDR3 is CASSLRGGATEGYTF. The CDR3 DNA is TGTGCCAGTAGTTTACGAGGGGGGGCGACGGAGGGCTACACCTTC.

The chain links TRBV7-6 to TRBJ2-3; D gene unclear. Germline-derived CDR1 and CDR2 are SGHVS and FNYEAQ. The V and J ends lost 2 bases and 1 base respectively, with 7 bases between them. The CDR3 totals 14 residues. DNA of the CDR3: TGTGCCAGCAGCTTATCGCAGGGCACAGATACGCAGTATTTT. Translation gives CASSLSQGTDTQYF.

Regarding this clone: An end of the junction does not agree with germline; a read error may underlie this. The V and J genes are TRBV28 and TRBJ2-5; D might be TRBD2 (6 bases). CDR3 length equals 14 residues. From germline, CDR1 is MDHEN and CDR2 SYDVKM. CDR3 nucleotide sequence: TGTGCCAGTAGTTGGAAGGGCGGGACGGAGACCCAGTACTTC. Protein sequence: CASSWKGGTETQYF.

The chain has TRBV7-3 and TRBJ2-1; the match to TRBD2 covers 7 bases. Germline CDR1 SGHTA, CDR2 FQGTGA. The CDR3 length is 17 residues. V lost 2 bases, J lost 6 bases, and 13 bases stayed unmatched. CDR3 sequence reads: CASSLAGTRLAVNEQFF. DNA for the CDR3: TGTGCCAGCAGCTTAGCAGGAACTCGGCTAGCGGTCAATGAGCAGTTCTTC.

The chain employs TRBV7-2 and TRBJ1-3, with unresolved D. Trimming pared 1 base from V and 4 bases from J, leaving 8 bases between. Germline V CDR1 and CDR2: SGHTA, FQGNSA. This CDR3 comprises 14 residues. The CDR3, as DNA: TGTGCCAGCAGCTTAGTTACAGCCGGAAACACCATATATTTT. Its protein product is CASSLVTAGNTIYF.

V usage is TRBV27 and J usage is TRBJ2-7, with D tentatively TRBD1 (6 bases). Germline V gene lookup returns CDR1 MNHEY and CDR2 SMNVEV (reference sequence). The V end was cut by 2 bases, the J end by 3 bases, with 23 bases between. The CDR3 consists of 18 residues. DNA of the CDR3: TGTGCCAGCAGTTTACGTTTTGGGGGCCCCAGATTTTACTACGAGCAGTACTTC. Residues: CASSLRFGGPRFYYEQYF.

The chain employs TRBV9 and TRBJ1-4; D remains ambiguous. The length of the CDR3 is 12 residues. Germline lookup yields CDR1 SGDLS and CDR2 YYNGEE. V was pared by 2 bases and J by 8 bases, with 7 bases between. CDR3 nucleotide sequence: TGTGCCAGCAGCGTTTCGGGGGAAAAACTGTTTTTT. It is translated as CASSVSGEKLFF.

The chain links TRBV7-3 to TRBJ2-1, with D tentatively TRBD2 (5 bases). CDR1 and CDR2 from the germline V gene are SGHTA and FQGTGA. V gave up 5 bases and J gave up 9 bases, with 20 bases separating them. This CDR3 spans 15 amino acids. The CDR3 reads CASSPRAGLSAEQFF. CDR3 in DNA: TGTGCCAGCAGCCCCCGCGCGGGCCTTTCAGCTGAGCAGTTCTTC.

This rearrangement joins TRBV5-1 to TRBJ1-3; the match to TRBD1 covers 7 bases. V lost 10 bases and J lost 0; bases outside the gene matches: 7. From germline, CDR1 is SGHRS and CDR2 YFSETQ. CDR3 length equals 14 residues. CDR3 loop: CACKGGASGNTIYF. The CDR3 nucleotides are TGCGCCTGTAAAGGGGGCGCCTCTGGAAACACCATATATTTT.

The chain combines TRBV6-5 with TRBJ2-3; the D gene is possibly TRBD2 (6 bases). V lost 4 bases, J lost 5 bases, and 19 bases lay in between. The CDR3 loop spans 16 amino acids. Germline V gives CDR1 MNHEY, CDR2 SVGAGI. The CDR3 sequence is CASSLRPLAQRDTQYF. In DNA, the CDR3 is TGTGCCAGCAGTTTGCGCCCTCTAGCGCAGAGAGATACGCAGTATTTT.

The V gene is TRBV6-6, the J gene TRBJ1-2; 8 bases are shared with TRBD1. CDR1 and CDR2 (germline): MNHNY, SVGAGI (reference sequence). This CDR3 region has 16 residues. The junction had 6 bases not matched to a gene; V was cut back by 1 base and J by 2 bases. The CDR3 DNA follows: TGTGCCAGCAGTTACTGGCAGGGGGCGGAAAACTATGGCTACACCTTC. It encodes CASSYWQGAENYGYTF.

The CDR3 bases are TGTGCCAGCAGCGCTTGGACAGGGGGCGACTCCGTCTACACCTTC. It specifies CASSAWTGGDSVYTF. This sequence joins TRBV9 and TRBJ1-2; 11 bases match TRBD1. V lost 3 bases to trimming and J lost 10 bases; unmatched junction nucleotides: 11. Germline CDR1 SGDLS, CDR2 YYNGEE. The CDR3 runs 15 residues.

J is TRBJ2-2 and V is TRBV2, with 11 bases that match TRBD2. The CDR3 has 19 amino acids. J lost 6 bases, V lost 4 bases, and 16 bases had no gene match. The germline V gene encodes CDR1 SNHLY and CDR2 FYNNEI. For the CDR3, the DNA is TGTGCCAGCAGTGGGGACGTAGCGGGAGGGCCGGGGTTCGCCGGGGAGCTGTTTTTT. It specifies CASSGDVAGGPGFAGELFF.

This clone has a handful of counts. The CDR3 DNA follows: TGTGCCAGCAGTTTAGTGACAGACAGCTATGGCTACACCTTC. Translating it yields CASSLVTDSYGYTF. The chain is built from TRBV28 and TRBJ1-2; weak D call: TRBD1 (5 bases). Trimming removed 2 bases from V and 4 bases from J, with 11 bases in between. CDR3 length: 14 residues. Germline V lookup: CDR1 MDHEN, CDR2 SYDVKM.

J is TRBJ1-2 and V is TRBV2, with D possibly TRBD1 on 5 matching bases. V dropped 7 bases and J dropped 4 bases, with 22 bases sitting between them. The germline gives CDR1 SNHLY, CDR2 FYNNEI. CDR3 length equals 16 residues. The CDR3 coding sequence is TGTGCCAGCACCCTCACGCGGGGGGAAAGGGGCTATGGCTACACCTTC. Translated: CASTLTRGERGYGYTF.

This sequence joins TRBV11-3 and TRBJ2-1; possible D gene TRBD1, 7 bases. The CDR3 is 14 residues long. CDR1 is SGHNT, CDR2 YENEEA, per germline. V dropped 4 bases and J dropped 6 bases, with 13 bases sitting between them. CDR3 loop: CASSSYRGGNEQFF. In DNA, the CDR3 is TGTGCCAGCAGCTCCTACAGGGGAGGCAATGAGCAGTTCTTC.

V gene TRBV4-1 combines with J gene TRBJ2-1; D might be TRBD2 (5 bases). This CDR3 contains 16 residues. The germline V gene encodes CDR1 MGHRA and CDR2 YSYEKL. V gave up 1 base and J gave up 4 bases, with 14 bases separating them. The CDR3 DNA sequence: TGCGCCAGCAGCCAAGCCCTAGCCCGCGAGTACAATGAGCAGTTCTTC. As protein: CASSQALAREYNEQFF.